The 4 T cell receptor beta chains below all came from one sample that was sequenced in a study of T-cell reconstitution after alpha-beta-depleted transplantation in children. The authors prepared the TCRbeta library with unique molecular identifiers. One entry per CDR3 protein results from TCRdb running MiXCR on the PCR reads. The data show under 400,000 distinct CDR3 sequences, with 23% seen just once and approximately 11% held by the top ten. Source: PBMCs, mostly from graft donor cells, taken 180 days after TCRalphabeta/CD19-depleted stem cell transplant. The receptors shown here come from a male patient younger than 18 who had a stem cell transplant for acute lymphoblastic leukemia, so the T cells may come from the graft donor.

The rearrangement joins TRBV7-8 to TRBJ2-4, with TRBD2 matching over 7 bases. Germline trimming cut 6 bases from V and 1 base from J; bases unmatched to any gene: 12. CDR1 and CDR2 from the germline V gene are SGHVS and FQNEAQ. This CDR3 comprises 17 residues. The CDR3 region is CASSIRGEGLAKNIQYF. In nucleotides, the CDR3 is TGTGCCAGCAGTATTAGAGGGGAGGGGTTGGCCAAAAACATTCAGTACTTC. Full variable domain (missing parts from reference TRBV7-8 and TRBJ2-4): GAGVSQSPRYKVAKRGQDVALRCDPISGHVSLFWYQQALGQGPEFLTYFQNEAQLDKSGLPSDRFFAERPEGSVSTLKIQRTQQEDSAVYLCASSIRGEGLAKNIQYFGAGTRLSVL.

This clonotype was seen a handful of times. This chain links TRBV12-3 or TRBV12-4 with TRBJ2-7; D not certain. The CDR3 loop spans 14 amino acids. V lost 1 base to trimming and J lost 2 bases, with 9 bases between them. In DNA, the CDR3 is TGTGCCAGCAGTTTAGTCCACAAAGCCTACGAGCAGTACTTC. It encodes CASSLVHKAYEQYF.

V gene TRBV29-1 combines with J gene TRBJ1-5; 7 bases agree with TRBD1. The CDR3 totals 16 residues. Germline trimming cut 5 bases from V and 7 bases from J; bases unmatched to any gene: 17. CDR1 and CDR2 from the germline V gene are SQVTM and ANQGSEA. In DNA form, the CDR3 reads TGCAGCGTTACACTGGGGTCAAGACAGGGCAGGCAGCCCCAGCATTTT. Translating it yields CSVTLGSRQGRQPQHF.

This clonotype showed up just a few times. The chain recombines TRBV7-3 with TRBJ2-3; 10 positions match TRBD1. Germline loops: CDR1 SGHTA, CDR2 FQGTGA. The CDR3 extends over 16 amino acids. Trimming at V came to 0 bases and at J to 5 bases, leaving 5 bases not matched to a gene. The CDR3 DNA follows: TGTGCCAGCAGCTTAACGAGGGACAGGGGTGGAGATACGCAGTATTTT. Its protein is CASSLTRDRGGDTQYF.